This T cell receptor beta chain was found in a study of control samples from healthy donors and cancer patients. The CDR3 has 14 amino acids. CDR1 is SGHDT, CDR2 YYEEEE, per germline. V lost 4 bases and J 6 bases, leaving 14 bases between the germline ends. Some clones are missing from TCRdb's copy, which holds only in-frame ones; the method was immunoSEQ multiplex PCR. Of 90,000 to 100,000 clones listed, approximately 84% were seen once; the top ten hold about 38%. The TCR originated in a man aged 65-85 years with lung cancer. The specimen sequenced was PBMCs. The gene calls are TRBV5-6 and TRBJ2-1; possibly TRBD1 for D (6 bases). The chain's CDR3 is CASSQQGPLNEQFF. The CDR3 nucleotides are TGTGCCAGCAGCCAACAGGGTCCCCTCAATGAGCAGTTCTTC.